These 17 T cell receptor beta chains came from one sample sequenced in a study of cytomegalovirus exposure and HLA in healthy donors. Primers: 60 Vbeta forward and 13 Jbeta reverse. TCRdb keeps only in-frame clones here, not all; method: immunoSEQ multiplex PCR. The sample consists of approximately 120,000 clones, 81% of them appearing once. Input material: PBMCs. The receptors were gathered from a woman in her twenties or thirties in good health and CMV-seronegative.

The V call is TRBV5-4, the J call TRBJ2-1; D perhaps matches TRBD2 (6 bases). This CDR3 comprises 18 residues. CDR1 and CDR2 from the germline V gene are SGHNT and YYREEE (reference sequence). The ends were cut back, 2 bases at V and 6 bases at J, with 24 bases in the middle. The CDR3 bases are TGTGCCAGCAGCTTACTCAAGTCCGGGAGTGGAATAGGCAATGAGCAGTTCTTC. Protein: CASSLLKSGSGIGNEQFF.

The gene calls are TRBV9 and TRBJ2-1; D gene unclear. This CDR3 spans 13 amino acids. V lost 0 bases, J lost 9 bases, and 10 bases lay in between. Germline assignment: CDR1 SGDLS and CDR2 YYNGEE. CDR3 region: CASSVDTRGEQFF. Here the CDR3 DNA reads TGTGCCAGCAGCGTAGACACCCGTGGTGAGCAGTTCTTC. Full variable domain (missing parts from reference TRBV9 and TRBJ2-1): DSGVTQTPKHLITATGQRVTLRCSPRSGDLSVYWYQQSLDQGLQFLIQYYNGEERAKGNILERFSAQQFPDLHSELNLSSLELGDSALYFCASSVDTRGEQFFGPGTRLTVL.

The V gene is TRBV4-1, the J gene TRBJ2-7; D not resolved. The ends were cut back, 1 base at V and 0 bases at J, with 7 bases in the middle. The CDR3 is made up of 14 amino acids. Germline CDR1 reads MGHRA; CDR2 reads YSYEKL. CDR3 amino acids: CASSQVGVSYEQYF. CDR3 DNA sequence: TGCGCCAGCAGCCAAGTAGGAGTCTCCTACGAGCAGTACTTC.

This clone was counted a few times. V is TRBV19 and J is TRBJ2-7; D gene unclear. Germline CDR1 is LNHDA and CDR2 is SQIVND (reference sequence). The CDR3 consists of 12 residues. Trimming took off 5 bases at V and 3 bases at J, with 8 bases between the two ends. The CDR3 coding sequence is TGTGCCAGTAGTCCTTCCGGCTACGAGCAGTACTTC. This translates into CASSPSGYEQYF.

The chain employs TRBV9 and TRBJ1-1, with 8 bases identical to TRBD1. Germline-derived CDR1 and CDR2 are SGDLS and YYNGEE. The V gene end was trimmed by 3 bases and the J gene end by 0 bases; junction bases not matched to a gene: 1. The CDR3 has 14 amino acids. CDR3 in amino acids: CASSEDRVNTEAFF. CDR3 DNA sequence: TGTGCCAGCAGCGAGGACAGGGTGAACACTGAAGCTTTCTTT.

This clone was observed a single time. The V gene is TRBV11-2, the J gene TRBJ2-1; 11 bases agree with TRBD2. The length of the CDR3 is 16 residues. Germline assignment: CDR1 SGHAT and CDR2 FQNNGV. After removal of 4 bases from V and 7 bases from J, the junction contained 9 bases not matched to a gene. The CDR3 nucleotides are TGTGCCAGCAGCTCCCGACTAGCGGGACGGTGGAATGAGCAGTTCTTC. This codes for CASSSRLAGRWNEQFF.

The chain is built from TRBV5-1 and TRBJ2-1; 10 positions agree with TRBD2. J was trimmed by 8 bases and V by 4 bases; bases with no gene match: 6. In germline, CDR1 is SGHRS, CDR2 YFSETQ. CDR3 size: 14 residues. CDR3 sequence: CASSATAGGDEQFF. Written as DNA, the CDR3 is TGCGCCAGCAGCGCTACAGCGGGGGGGGATGAGCAGTTCTTC.

V is TRBV27 and J is TRBJ2-7, with D possibly being TRBD2 (6 bases). The V and J ends lost 5 bases and 1 base respectively, with 12 bases between them. The germline CDR1 and CDR2 sequences are MNHEY and SMNVEV (reference sequence). The CDR3 is 14 residues long. The CDR3 region is CASSPRRESYEQYF. DNA for the CDR3: TGTGCCAGCAGTCCCCGACGGGAGTCCTACGAGCAGTACTTC.

This chain joins TRBV7-9 and TRBJ2-1, with 7 bases that match TRBD2. V gave up 8 bases and J gave up 0 bases; unmatched junction bases: 10. The CDR3 contains 16 residues. Germline values: CDR1 SEHNR, CDR2 FQNEAQ (reference sequence). CDR3 sequence (DNA): TGTGCCAGCGACCTCCCCCGCGGGAGCTCCTACAATGAGCAGTTCTTC. Its translation: CASDLPRGSSYNEQFF.

The chain uses TRBV18 and TRBJ2-2; TRBD1 might be the D (5 bases). The length of the CDR3 is 19 residues. Per germline, CDR1 KGHSH and CDR2 LQKENI. Trimming cost V 6 bases and J 5 bases, with 28 bases left between them. In DNA, the CDR3 is TGTGCCAGCTCCAGGGCTCCCGGTCGAGTGACTGAGAGGACCGGGGAGCTGTTTTTT. Its translation: CASSRAPGRVTERTGELFF. Full variable domain (rest looked up from reference TRBV18 and TRBJ2-2): NAGVMQNPRHLVRRRGQEARLRCSPMKGHSHVYWYRQLPEEGLKFMVYLQKENIIDESGMPKERFSAEFPKEGPSILRIQQVVRGDSAAYFCASSRAPGRVTERTGELFFGEGSRLTVL.

This chain links TRBV5-4 with TRBJ2-3; D is ambiguous. Germline CDR1 SGHNT, CDR2 YYREEE (reference sequence). CDR3 size: 15 residues. Trimming shortened V by 1 base and J by 0 bases, and 9 bases separated the two germline ends. CDR3 loop: CASSLQTTSTDTQYF. CDR3 nucleotides: TGTGCCAGCAGCTTGCAAACCACTAGCACAGATACGCAGTATTTT.

This chain connects TRBV5-1 to TRBJ2-3, with D tentatively TRBD2 (6 bases). Looked up from germline, CDR1 is SGHRS and CDR2 is YFSETQ. The CDR3 has 16 residues. V gave up 4 bases and J gave up 4 bases, with 19 bases separating them. CDR3 nucleotides: TGCGCCAGCAGCCAGGAAGGGAGGTCCCTCCCAGATACGCAGTATTTT. Its translation: CASSQEGRSLPDTQYF.

V and J are TRBV7-9 and TRBJ2-7; the match to TRBD1 covers 9 bases. The ends lost 1 base at V and 0 bases at J; junction bases unmatched: 4. This CDR3 spans 16 amino acids. In germline, CDR1 is SEHNR, CDR2 FQNEAQ (reference sequence). CDR3 residues: CASSLVVTGGSYEQYF. For the CDR3, the DNA is TGTGCCAGCAGCTTAGTGGTGACAGGGGGCTCCTACGAGCAGTACTTC.

The genes are TRBV2 and TRBJ2-1; unclear D gene. Germline CDR1 is SNHLY and CDR2 is FYNNEI. The germline V and J ends were trimmed by 8 bases and 7 bases, with 9 bases remaining between them. CDR3 size: 11 residues. CDR3 residues: CASVLRNEQFF. Written as DNA, the CDR3 is TGTGCCAGCGTATTGAGGAATGAGCAGTTCTTC.

In this sample, this clone turned up once. The chain is built from TRBV2 and TRBJ1-4, with D maybe TRBD1 (6 bases). V dropped 2 bases and J dropped 11 bases, with 18 bases sitting between them. Per germline, CDR1 SNHLY and CDR2 FYNNEI. This CDR3 has 15 residues. CDR3 loop: CASSEFVDSVKKLFF. The CDR3 DNA reads as TGTGCCAGCAGTGAATTCGTGGACAGTGTGAAGAAACTGTTTTTT.

The V and J genes are TRBV5-4 and TRBJ2-3; D may be TRBD2 (6 bases). Trimming stripped 0 bases from V and 3 bases from J, with 14 bases between. The CDR3 consists of 16 residues. Per germline, CDR1 SGHNT and CDR2 YYREEE (reference sequence). As DNA, the CDR3 is TGTGCCAGCAGCTTGGAAGGAGGGCCTGGTACAGATACGCAGTATTTT. It codes for CASSLEGGPGTDTQYF.

This sequence joins TRBV2 and TRBJ1-5; TRBD1 matches 8 bases. V lost 6 bases, J lost 1 base, and 2 bases stayed unmatched. Germline CDR1 reads SNHLY; CDR2 reads FYNNEI. The CDR3 runs to 14 residues. In DNA, the CDR3 is TGTGCCAGCAGGGGGACAGGAAGCAATCAGCCCCAGCATTTT. Translation gives CASRGTGSNQPQHF.